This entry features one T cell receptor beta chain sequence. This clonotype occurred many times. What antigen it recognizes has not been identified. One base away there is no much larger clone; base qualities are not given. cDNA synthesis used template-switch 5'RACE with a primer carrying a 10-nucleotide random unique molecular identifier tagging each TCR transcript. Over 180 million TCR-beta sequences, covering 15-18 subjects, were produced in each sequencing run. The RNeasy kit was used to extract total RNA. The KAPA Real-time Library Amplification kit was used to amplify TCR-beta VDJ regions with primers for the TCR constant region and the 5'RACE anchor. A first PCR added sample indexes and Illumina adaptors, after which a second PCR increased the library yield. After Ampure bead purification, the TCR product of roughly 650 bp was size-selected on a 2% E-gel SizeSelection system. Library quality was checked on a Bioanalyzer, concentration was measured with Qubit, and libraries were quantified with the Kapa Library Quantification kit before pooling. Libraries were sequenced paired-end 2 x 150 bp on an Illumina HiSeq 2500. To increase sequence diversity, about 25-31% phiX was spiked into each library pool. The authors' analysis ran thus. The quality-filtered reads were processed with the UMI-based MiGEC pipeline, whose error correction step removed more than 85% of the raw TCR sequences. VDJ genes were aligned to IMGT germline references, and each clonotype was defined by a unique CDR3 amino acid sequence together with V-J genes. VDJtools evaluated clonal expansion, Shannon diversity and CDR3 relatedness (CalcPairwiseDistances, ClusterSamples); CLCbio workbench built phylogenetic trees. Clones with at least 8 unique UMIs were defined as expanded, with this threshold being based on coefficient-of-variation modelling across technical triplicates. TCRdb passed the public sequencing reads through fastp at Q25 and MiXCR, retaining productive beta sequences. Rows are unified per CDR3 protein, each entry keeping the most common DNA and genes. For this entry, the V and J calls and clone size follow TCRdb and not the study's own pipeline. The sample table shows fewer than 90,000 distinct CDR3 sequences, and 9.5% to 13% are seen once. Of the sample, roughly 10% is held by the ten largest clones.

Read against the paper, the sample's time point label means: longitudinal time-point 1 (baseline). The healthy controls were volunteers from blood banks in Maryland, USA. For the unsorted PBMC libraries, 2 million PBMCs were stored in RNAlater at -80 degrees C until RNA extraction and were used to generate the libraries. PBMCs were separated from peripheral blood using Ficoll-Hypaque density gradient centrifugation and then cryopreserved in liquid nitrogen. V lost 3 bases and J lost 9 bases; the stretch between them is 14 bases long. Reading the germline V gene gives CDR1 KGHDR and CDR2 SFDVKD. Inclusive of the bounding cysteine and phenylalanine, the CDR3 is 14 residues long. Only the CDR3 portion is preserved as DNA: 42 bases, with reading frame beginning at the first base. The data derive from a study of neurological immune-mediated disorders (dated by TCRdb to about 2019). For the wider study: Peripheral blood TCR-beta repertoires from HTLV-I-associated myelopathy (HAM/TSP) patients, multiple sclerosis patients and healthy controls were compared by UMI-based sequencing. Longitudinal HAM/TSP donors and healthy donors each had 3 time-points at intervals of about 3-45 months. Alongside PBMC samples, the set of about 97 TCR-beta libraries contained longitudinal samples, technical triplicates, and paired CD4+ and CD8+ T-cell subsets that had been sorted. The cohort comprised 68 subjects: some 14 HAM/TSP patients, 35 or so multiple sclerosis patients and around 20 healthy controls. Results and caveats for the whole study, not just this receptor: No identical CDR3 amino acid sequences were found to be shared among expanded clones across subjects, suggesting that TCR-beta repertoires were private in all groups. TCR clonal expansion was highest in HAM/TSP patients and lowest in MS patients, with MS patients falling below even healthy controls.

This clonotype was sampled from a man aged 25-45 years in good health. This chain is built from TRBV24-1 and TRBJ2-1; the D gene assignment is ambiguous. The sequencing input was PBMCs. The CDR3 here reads CATSDLRTHGEQFF. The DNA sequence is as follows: TGTGCCACCAGTGATCTCCGCACCCACGGTGAGCAGTTCTTC.